These 29 T cell receptor beta chains share one sample of origin, sequenced in a study of T cell responses to AZD1222 COVID-19 vaccine. TCRdb's copy holds only in-frame clones and misses some; the assay was immunoSEQ multiplex PCR. Seen here are tens of thousands of clones, roughly 89% observed once, and the top ten hold 4.5% to 5.5%. The sample here was peripheral blood, taken on day 0 of AZD1222 vaccination. These receptor sequences come from an adult in good health.

The chain couples TRBV6-5 to TRBJ1-1; D unresolved. Trimming cost V 5 bases and J 0 bases, with 13 bases left between them. The CDR3 runs 15 residues. Germline V CDR1 and CDR2: MNHEY, SVGAGI. CDR3 in DNA: TGTGCCAGCAGTCAAAATCAGAACATGAACACTGAAGCTTTCTTT. Protein: CASSQNQNMNTEAFF.

V usage is TRBV9 and J usage is TRBJ1-2; D is possibly TRBD1 (6 bases). V was pared by 1 base and J by 5 bases, with 6 bases between. The germline CDR1 and CDR2 sequences are SGDLS and YYNGEE. The CDR3 is 12 residues long. The DNA for the CDR3 is TGTGCCAGCAGCGTACAGGGGTATGGCTACACCTTC. Translation: CASSVQGYGYTF.

This chain links TRBV25-1 with TRBJ2-3; D possibly uses TRBD1 or TRBD2 (5 bases each). Germline CDR1 and CDR2: MGHDK and SYGVNS. The CDR3 runs 14 residues. The germline V and J ends were trimmed by 1 base and 6 bases, with 11 bases remaining between them. The chain's CDR3 is CASSESRGADTQYF. CDR3 nucleotide sequence: TGTGCCAGCAGTGAATCTCGAGGGGCTGATACGCAGTATTTT.

The chain has TRBV7-2 and TRBJ1-2; unclear D gene. The V gene's germline CDR1 is SGHTA and CDR2 FQGNSA. Trimming cost V 5 bases and J 2 bases, with 12 bases left between them. CDR3 size: 14 residues. The CDR3 reads CASSRSGSNYGYTF. The CDR3 coding sequence is TGTGCCAGCAGCCGTTCGGGGTCCAACTATGGCTACACCTTC.

This clone is judged medium-sized. The CDR3 DNA follows: TGTGCCAGCAGTTACATAGCGGGAGCCTACAATGAGCAGTTCTTC. Protein product: CASSYIAGAYNEQFF. This chain links TRBV6-2 or TRBV6-3 with TRBJ2-1, with TRBD2 matching over 9 bases. Trimming at V came to 2 bases and at J to 2 bases, leaving 1 base not matched to a gene. Per the germline V gene, CDR1 is MNHEY and CDR2 is SVGEGT. The CDR3 runs 15 residues.

The V call is TRBV3-1 (or the pseudogene TRBV3-2), the J call TRBJ1-3; TRBD1 might be the D (5 bases). V lost 4 bases to trimming and J lost 2 bases, with 15 bases between them. The CDR3 is made up of 16 amino acids. Germline-derived CDR1 and CDR2 are LGHDT and YNNKEL (reference sequence). CDR3 nucleotides: TGTGCCAGCAGCCGGGGGAGGGTTAATGCTGGAAACACCATATATTTT. Translated, it gives CASSRGRVNAGNTIYF.

This chain's CDR3 is CASSLDGNYGYTF. The CDR3, as DNA: TGTGCCAGCAGCTTGGACGGGAACTATGGCTACACCTTC. The J gene is TRBJ1-2, the V gene TRBV5-4; D ambiguous. Trimming left V 0 bases short and J 2 bases short, with 5 bases between. Germline lookup yields CDR1 SGHNT and CDR2 YYREEE (reference sequence). The CDR3 length is 13 residues.

The chain couples TRBV5-1 to TRBJ1-1; tentative D call: TRBD1 (5 bases). The germline V and J ends were trimmed by 4 bases and 3 bases, with 16 bases remaining between them. The CDR3 covers 15 residues. Germline V gene sequence: CDR1 SGHRS, CDR2 YFSETQ. In DNA, the CDR3 is TGCGCCAGCAGCCCCTGGGGGAAGTCGGACACTGAAGCTTTCTTT. Translated: CASSPWGKSDTEAFF.

V and J are TRBV18 and TRBJ1-2; TRBD1 matches 7 bases. V was pared by 4 bases and J by 4 bases, with 15 bases of the junction left unmatched. In germline, CDR1 is KGHSH, CDR2 LQKENI. The CDR3 totals 17 residues. The CDR3 protein is CASSRRQGLTLGYGYTF. CDR3 sequence (DNA): TGTGCCAGCTCACGCAGACAGGGTCTCACTCTGGGCTATGGCTACACCTTC. Filled out from reference TRBV18 and TRBJ1-2, the complete variable domain reads NAGVMQNPRHLVRRRGQEARLRCSPMKGHSHVYWYRQLPEEGLKFMVYLQKENIIDESGMPKERFSAEFPKEGPSILRIQQVVRGDSAAYFCASSRRQGLTLGYGYTFGSGTRLTVV.

The chain recombines TRBV6-5 with TRBJ2-3; D unclear. The V and J ends lost 6 bases and 7 bases respectively, with 20 bases between them. The CDR3 totals 15 residues. Germline lookup yields CDR1 MNHEY and CDR2 SVGAGI. The CDR3 nucleotides read TGTGCCAGCAGCCCAGGACCACGGACGATAAATACGCAGTATTTT. Protein product: CASSPGPRTINTQYF.

J is TRBJ2-1 and V is TRBV30, with a tentative D call TRBD2 (6 bases). The ends were cut back, 5 bases at V and 3 bases at J, with 17 bases in the middle. The CDR3 is 15 residues long. The germline gives CDR1 GTSNPN, CDR2 SVGIG (reference sequence). The CDR3 coding sequence is TGTGCCTGGGTTCCCCCGGGACTTAACTACAATGAGCAGTTCTTC. Translation gives CAWVPPGLNYNEQFF.

V is TRBV10-3 and J is TRBJ1-1; no reliable D call. The CDR3 runs to 13 residues. Germline CDR1 ENHRY, CDR2 SYGVKD. With 4 bases removed from V and 6 bases from J, the gap between germline ends came to 12 bases. As DNA, the CDR3 is TGTGCCATCAGTGGGCCCGGTGGGGCTGAAGCTTTCTTT. Residues: CAISGPGGAEAFF.

The chain uses TRBV2 and TRBJ1-6; 7 nucleotides agree with TRBD1. Germline lookup yields CDR1 SNHLY and CDR2 FYNNEI. This CDR3 is 16 amino acids long. The V segment lost 5 bases and the J segment 9 bases; nucleotides outside the gene matches: 13. CDR3 sequence (DNA): TGTGCCAGCAGTTACGACAGGGTGGATTCTGGTTCACCCCTCCACTTT. It encodes CASSYDRVDSGSPLHF.

The V and J genes are TRBV7-6 and TRBJ2-5, with D maybe TRBD1 (6 bases). The germline V gene encodes CDR1 SGHVS and CDR2 FNYEAQ. The CDR3 has 14 residues. The germline V and J ends were trimmed by 5 bases and 4 bases, with 14 bases remaining between them. This CDR3 reads CASSQRGSRETQYF. The CDR3 DNA reads as TGTGCCAGCAGCCAAAGGGGGTCTAGAGAGACCCAGTACTTC.

The chain recombines TRBV10-2 with TRBJ2-3; 7 positions agree with TRBD2. The trim removed 3 bases at V and 3 bases at J, leaving 6 bases unmatched. The CDR3 has 15 amino acids. CDR1 and CDR2 from the germline V gene are WSHSY and SAAADI. This CDR3 reads CASSERTRATDTQYF. The DNA for the CDR3 is TGCGCCAGCAGTGAACGGACTAGGGCGACAGATACGCAGTATTTT.

This chain connects TRBV6-6 to TRBJ2-1; perhaps TRBD1 as D (6 bases). CDR3 length equals 13 residues. CDR1 and CDR2 from the germline V gene are MNHNY and SVGAGI (reference sequence). V was shortened by 5 bases and J by 6 bases, with 11 bases between the two germline ends. DNA for the CDR3: TGTGCCAGCAGTCACAGGGCCGGCAATGAGCAGTTCTTC. Its protein is CASSHRAGNEQFF.

The chain has TRBV29-1 and TRBJ1-2; maybe TRBD1 (5 bases). Germline assignment: CDR1 SQVTM and CDR2 ANQGSEA. There are 12 residues in the CDR3. Trimming stripped 5 bases from V and 7 bases from J, with 14 bases between. CDR3 region: CSVYPTESGYTF. CDR3 coding DNA: TGCAGCGTTTACCCGACAGAGTCTGGCTACACCTTC. Full variable domain (missing parts from reference TRBV29-1 and TRBJ1-2): SAVISQKPSRDICQRGTSLTIQCQVDSQVTMMFWYRQQPGQSLTLIATANQGSEATYESGFVIDKFPISRPNLTFSTLTVSNMSPEDSSIYLCSVYPTESGYTFGSGTRLTVV.

V gene TRBV27 combines with J gene TRBJ2-1, with D tentatively TRBD1 or TRBD2 (7 bases each). Trimming stripped 5 bases from V and 8 bases from J, with 22 bases between. Germline CDR1 and CDR2: MNHEY and SMNVEV (reference sequence). This CDR3 has 16 residues. CDR3 coding DNA: TGTGCCAGCAGTCCAAGGGGAGGGGGCCTTTGGGATGAGCAGTTCTTC. Residues: CASSPRGGGLWDEQFF.

The V gene is TRBV4-1, the J gene TRBJ2-7; no clear D gene. This CDR3 contains 13 residues. The V end lost 0 bases, the J end lost 4 bases, and 7 bases lay between the germline ends. The V gene's germline CDR1 is MGHRA and CDR2 YSYEKL. The CDR3 reads CASSQDSGYEQYF. The CDR3 DNA is TGCGCCAGCAGCCAAGATTCCGGATACGAGCAGTACTTC.

The genes are TRBV18 and TRBJ2-7; D not certain. The CDR3 spans 13 residues. V gave up 1 base and J gave up 5 bases, with 9 bases separating them. From germline, CDR1 is KGHSH and CDR2 LQKENI. The CDR3 DNA sequence: TGTGCCAGCTCACCACAGGGAATCAACGAGCAGTACTTC. Translating it yields CASSPQGINEQYF. Supplemented by reference TRBV18 and TRBJ2-7, the full variable domain reads NAGVMQNPRHLVRRRGQEARLRCSPMKGHSHVYWYRQLPEEGLKFMVYLQKENIIDESGMPKERFSAEFPKEGPSILRIQQVVRGDSAAYFCASSPQGINEQYFGPGTRLTVT.

This rearrangement joins TRBV30 to TRBJ2-6, with D tentatively TRBD1 (5 bases). Germline V lookup: CDR1 GTSNPN, CDR2 SVGIG (reference sequence). This CDR3 is 16 amino acids long. V gave up 0 bases and J gave up 0 bases, with 9 bases separating them. CDR3 nucleotide sequence: TGTGCCTGGAGTGTTGGACAATCCTCTGGGGCCAACGTCCTGACTTTC. Its protein product is CAWSVGQSSGANVLTF.

This rearrangement joins TRBV28 to TRBJ1-2, with 7 bases matching TRBD1. The CDR3 has 16 amino acids. Germline CDR1 MDHEN, CDR2 SYDVKM. Trimming took 1 base from V and 5 from J; bases not matched to a gene: 10. CDR3: CASSLLQGIGPYGYTF. CDR3 bases: TGTGCCAGCAGTTTATTACAGGGGATAGGGCCATATGGCTACACCTTC.

The rearrangement links TRBV19 to TRBJ1-6, with D tentatively TRBD1 (6 bases). Trimming removed 4 bases at V and 8 bases at J, with 9 bases between. There are 13 residues in the CDR3. Germline V CDR1 and CDR2: LNHDA, SQIVND (reference sequence). The CDR3 loop reads CASSTHRDSPLHF. The CDR3 DNA reads TGTGCCAGTAGTACGCACAGGGATTCACCCCTCCACTTT.

This chain joins TRBV13 and TRBJ1-6, with D unclear. The CDR3 contains 12 residues. Germline V CDR1 and CDR2: PRHDT, FYEKMQ (reference sequence). The germline V and J ends were trimmed by 5 bases and 6 bases, with 5 bases remaining between them. The CDR3 region is CASSGGNSPLHF. The DNA for the CDR3 is TGTGCCAGCAGCGGAGGTAATTCACCCCTCCACTTT.

This clone was counted only a few times. This chain uses TRBV12-3 or TRBV12-4 with TRBJ2-7, with TRBD1 matching 7 bases. The CDR3 is 12 residues long. V lost 6 bases and J lost 5; bases outside the gene matches: 4. In DNA, the CDR3 is TGTGCCAGCAGCCGGGACAGCCACGAGCAGTACTTC. Amino acids: CASSRDSHEQYF.

V is TRBV7-9 and J is TRBJ1-1; 8 bases agree with TRBD1. This CDR3 is 12 amino acids long. With 6 bases clipped from V and 7 bases from J, the junction kept 4 bases outside the gene matches. CDR1 and CDR2 from the germline V gene are SEHNR and FQNEAQ (reference sequence). CDR3 DNA: TGTGCCAGCAGATCACAGGGGGATGAAGCTTTCTTT. Translation gives CASRSQGDEAFF.

V gene TRBV7-8 combines with J gene TRBJ2-1; 10 bases are shared with TRBD2. V dropped 4 bases and J dropped 5; count of bases not matched to a gene: 8. The CDR3 contains 16 residues. In germline, CDR1 is SGHVS, CDR2 FQNEAQ. The CDR3 coding sequence is TGTGCCAGCAGCTCCTTAGCGGGGGGTGGGAACAATGAGCAGTTCTTC. It is translated as CASSSLAGGGNNEQFF.

The chain employs TRBV5-5 and TRBJ2-3; D is perhaps TRBD1 (6 bases). The CDR3 has 16 amino acids. Trimming removed 4 bases at V and 3 bases at J, with 18 bases between. Germline CDR1 reads SGHKS; CDR2 reads YYEKEE (reference sequence). CDR3 DNA: TGTGCCAGCAGCGGCGGACAGCAGCTACGGACAGATACGCAGTATTTT. This translates into CASSGGQQLRTDTQYF.

This chain uses TRBV3-1 (or the pseudogene TRBV3-2) with TRBJ2-5; D gene uncertain. Trimming stripped 2 bases from V and 2 bases from J, with 6 bases between. Germline CDR1 is LGHDT and CDR2 is YNNKEL (reference sequence). CDR3 size: 13 residues. In nucleotides, the CDR3 is TGTGCCAGCAGCCAACAGAGTCAAGAGACCCAGTACTTC. Translating it yields CASSQQSQETQYF.